This entry describes one T cell receptor (beta chain). Its antigen is currently unknown. cDNA serving as the sequencing template came from extracted, reverse transcribed RNA. Produced via immunoSEQ multiplex PCR; TCRdb's table is partial and in-frame only. Here the sample spans about 200,000 clones, about three fifths being singletons. This record comes from a study of CD8+ T cells in alopecia areata. Overall study: At a dose of 5 to 10 mg twice daily, oral tofacitinib was given to treated patients. Findings and limits, study-wide: While tofacitinib was given, many expanded lesional clones persisted in scalp and blood. Scalp clonality, together with expanded CD8+ clones among the top 100, fell significantly with tofacitinib. With patients, TCR sharing proved less clear than in mice, a difference possibly related to HLA.

CDR3 length: 13 amino acids. Germline values: CDR1 MGHRA, CDR2 YSYEKL. Between the trimmed V and J ends, which lost 6 bases and 5 bases, there was a span of 8 bases. Treatment described: oral pan-JAK inhibitor, 5-10 mg twice daily. Sequencing was performed on CD4+ T cells sorted from blood, taken at week 4, from a patient treated with tofacitinib. The chain links TRBV4-1 to TRBJ1-6; TRBD1 is a possible D gene (5 bases). The sequence derives from a human donor with alopecia areata. CDR3 in amino acids: CASRQGHNSPLHF. DNA of the CDR3: TGCGCCAGCAGGCAGGGTCATAATTCACCCCTCCACTTT.